These 13 T cell receptor beta chains were all obtained from the same sample, sequenced in a study of blood T cell repertoires in COVID-19. Repertoires were generated with immunoSEQ multiplex PCR, while TCRdb's copy carries only in-frame clones and drops some. The sample consists of some 300,000 clones, approximately 90% of them appearing once. Source material: peripheral blood. Receptor source: a woman aged 45 to 65 with COVID-19, enrolled during active disease.

This chain uses TRBV6-7 with TRBJ2-7; D may be TRBD1 (6 bases). TRBV6-7 is filed as an ORF, its function uncertain. The CDR3 has 16 residues. The V end lost 6 bases, the J end lost 1 base, and 19 bases lay between the germline ends. DNA for the CDR3: TGTGCCAGCAGCTACCTACAGGGCAATCCTTCCTACGAGCAGTACTTC. It codes for CASSYLQGNPSYEQYF.

The CDR3 DNA follows: TGCGCCAGCCGTAGCGGGAGGGCCAATGGAGATACGCAGTATTTT. Translating it yields CASRSGRANGDTQYF. The genes are TRBV10-2 and TRBJ2-3; 11 bases fit TRBD2. Germline V CDR1 and CDR2: WSHSY, SAAADI. The CDR3 covers 15 residues. The V and J ends lost 8 bases and 5 bases, in that order; junction bases with no gene match: 9.

In DNA, the CDR3 is TGTGCCAGCAGCATCCGGGACTTATCCACAGATACGCAGTATTTT. Translating it yields CASSIRDLSTDTQYF. This rearrangement joins TRBV9 to TRBJ2-3, with D tentatively TRBD2 (6 bases). CDR1 is SGDLS and CDR2 is YYNGEE in the germline V gene. Between the trimmed V and J ends, which lost 4 bases and 2 bases, there was a span of 14 bases. CDR3 length: 15 residues.

The gene calls are TRBV12-5 and TRBJ2-3; TRBD1 matches at 7 bases. The CDR3 runs 14 residues. V dropped 5 bases and J dropped 3; count of bases not matched to a gene: 5. Germline V gene data show CDR1 as LGHNT and CDR2 as FRNRAP. CDR3 in amino acids: CASGRLTGTDTQYF. CDR3 DNA sequence: TGTGCTAGTGGTAGACTGACAGGGACAGATACGCAGTATTTT. The whole variable domain, remainder taken from reference TRBV12-5 and TRBJ2-3, is DARVTQTPRHKVTEMGQEVTMRCQPILGHNTVFWYRQTMMQGLELLAYFRNRAPLDDSGMPKDRFSAEMPDATLATLKIQPSEPRDSAVYFCASGRLTGTDTQYFGPGTRLTVL.

J is TRBJ2-5 and V is TRBV19; 10 bases are shared with TRBD2. The CDR3 is 15 residues long. Trimming at V came to 4 bases and at J to 1 base, leaving 3 bases not matched to a gene. CDR1 is LNHDA and CDR2 is SQIVND in the germline V gene (reference sequence). CDR3 bases: TGTGCCAGTAGTACGGGACTAGCGACCCAAGAGACCCAGTACTTC. It specifies CASSTGLATQETQYF. The entire variable domain, with the rest obtained from reference TRBV19 and TRBJ2-5, is as follows: DGGITQSPKYLFRKEGQNVTLSCEQNLNHDAMYWYRQDPGQGLRLIYYSQIVNDFQKGDIAEGYSVSREKKESFPLTVTSAQKNPTAFYLCASSTGLATQETQYFGPGTRLLVL.

This sequence joins TRBV19 and TRBJ1-2; the D is unclear. CDR3 length equals 14 residues. Germline lookup yields CDR1 LNHDA and CDR2 SQIVND (reference sequence). The V gene lost 5 bases and the J gene lost 1 base, with 11 bases spanning the gap. CDR3 in DNA: TGTGCCAGTAGTCTGTTACAGATTAACTATGGCTACACCTTC. The encoded protein is CASSLLQINYGYTF.

CDR3 in amino acids: CASSYYGTNYGYTF. CDR3 sequence (DNA): TGTGCCAGCAGTTACTATGGCACAAACTATGGCTACACCTTC. The chain is built from TRBV6-6 and TRBJ1-2; no clear D. Trimming removed 1 base from V and 2 bases from J, with 8 bases in between. Per the germline V gene, CDR1 is MNHNY and CDR2 is SVGAGI (reference sequence). The CDR3 extends over 14 amino acids.

This clone came up once. The rearrangement uses TRBV7-9 and TRBJ1-1; 7 bases map to TRBD1. V lost 1 base to trimming and J lost 5 bases; unmatched junction nucleotides: 4. Germline values: CDR1 SEHNR, CDR2 FQNEAQ (reference sequence). The CDR3 extends over 14 amino acids. CDR3 region: CASSLGQGWTEAFF. In DNA form, the CDR3 reads TGTGCCAGCAGCTTAGGACAGGGTTGGACTGAAGCTTTCTTT. Supplemented by reference TRBV7-9 and TRBJ1-1, the full variable domain reads DTGVSQNPRHKITKRGQNVTFRCDPISEHNRLYWYRQTLGQGPEFLTYFQNEAQLEKSRLLSDRFSAERPKGSFSTLEIQRTEQGDSAMYLCASSLGQGWTEAFFGQGTRLTVV.

V gene TRBV19 combines with J gene TRBJ1-1; the D gene is possibly TRBD1 (6 bases). The CDR3 is 14 residues long. Germline CDR1 LNHDA, CDR2 SQIVND (reference sequence). Trimming took off 4 bases at V and 1 base at J, with 10 bases between the two ends. In nucleotides, the CDR3 is TGTGCCAGTAGTAGCCACAGGGAGAACACTGAAGCTTTCTTT. It is translated as CASSSHRENTEAFF.

The chain links TRBV18 to TRBJ2-1; weak D call: TRBD2 (5 bases). V lost 3 bases and J lost 5, with 14 bases in between. Per the germline V gene, CDR1 is KGHSH and CDR2 is LQKENI. The CDR3 is 15 amino acids. CDR3 in DNA: TGTGCCAGCTCACCCCAACGAGGAGCGGACAATGAGCAGTTCTTC. This encodes CASSPQRGADNEQFF.

This clone was recorded a few times. The CDR3 nucleotides are TGTGCCAGCGGTCCCGGGACAGGGGGCGGCGAGCAGTACTTC. This sequence encodes CASGPGTGGGEQYF. This rearrangement joins TRBV27 to TRBJ2-7, with 12 bases fitting TRBD1. J was trimmed by 6 bases and V by 8 bases; bases with no gene match: 8. Germline V CDR1 and CDR2: MNHEY, SMNVEV (reference sequence). The CDR3 consists of 14 residues.

This clone was detected once. The chain combines TRBV29-1 with TRBJ2-7; TRBD1 matches 12 bases. The CDR3 is 13 amino acids. Per the germline V gene, CDR1 is SQVTM and CDR2 is ANQGSEA. The V and J ends lost 7 bases and 7 bases, in that order; junction bases with no gene match: 8. The CDR3 protein is CSALGQGAKEQYF. As DNA, the CDR3 is TGCAGCGCCTTGGGACAGGGGGCGAAAGAGCAGTACTTC.

This sequence joins TRBV27 and TRBJ1-5; D is perhaps TRBD1 (6 bases). Trimming removed 6 bases from V and 3 bases from J, with 15 bases in between. From germline, CDR1 is MNHEY and CDR2 SMNVEV (reference sequence). This CDR3 is 15 amino acids long. The CDR3 DNA reads as TGTGCCAGCAGCAACGGACAGAGCTACAATCAGCCCCAGCATTTT. This codes for CASSNGQSYNQPQHF.